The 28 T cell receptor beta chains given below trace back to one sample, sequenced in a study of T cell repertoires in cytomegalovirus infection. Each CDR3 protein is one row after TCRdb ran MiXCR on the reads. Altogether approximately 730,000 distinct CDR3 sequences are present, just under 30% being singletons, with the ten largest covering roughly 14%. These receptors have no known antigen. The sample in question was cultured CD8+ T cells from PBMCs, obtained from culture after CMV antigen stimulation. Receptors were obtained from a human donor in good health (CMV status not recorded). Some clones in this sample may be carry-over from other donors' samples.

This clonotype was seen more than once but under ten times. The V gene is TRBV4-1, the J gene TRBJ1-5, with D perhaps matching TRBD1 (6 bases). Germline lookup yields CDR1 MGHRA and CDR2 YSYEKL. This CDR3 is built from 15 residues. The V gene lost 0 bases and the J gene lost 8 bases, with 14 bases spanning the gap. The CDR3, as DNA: TGCGCCAGCAGCCAAGACCGAGGGGGAGGGAAGCCCCAGCATTTT. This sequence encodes CASSQDRGGGKPQHF.

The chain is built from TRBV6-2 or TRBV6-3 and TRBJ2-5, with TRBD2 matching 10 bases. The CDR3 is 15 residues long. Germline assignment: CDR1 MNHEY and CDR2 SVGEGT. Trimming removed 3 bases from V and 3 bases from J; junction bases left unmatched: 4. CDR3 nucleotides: TGTGCCAGCAGTTATACTGGACTAGCGGAAGAGACCCAGTACTTC. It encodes CASSYTGLAEETQYF.

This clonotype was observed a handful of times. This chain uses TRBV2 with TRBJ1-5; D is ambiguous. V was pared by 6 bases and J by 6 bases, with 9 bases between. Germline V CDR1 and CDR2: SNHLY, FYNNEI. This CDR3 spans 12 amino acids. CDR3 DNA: TGTGCCAGCAGGGGCGGTCGTCAGCCCCAGCATTTT. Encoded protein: CASRGGRQPQHF. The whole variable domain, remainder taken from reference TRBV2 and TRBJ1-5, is EPEVTQTPSHQVTQMGQEVILRCVPISNHLYFYWYRQILGQKVEFLVSFYNNEISEKSEIFDDQFSVERPDGSNFTLKIRSTKLEDSAMYFCASRGGRQPQHFGDGTRLSIL.

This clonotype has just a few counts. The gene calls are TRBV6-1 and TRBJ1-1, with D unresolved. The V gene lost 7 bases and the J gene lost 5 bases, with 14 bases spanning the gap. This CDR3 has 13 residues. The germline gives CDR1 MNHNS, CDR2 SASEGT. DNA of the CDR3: TGTGCCAGCACTAACCACCGAGGAACTGAAGCTTTCTTT. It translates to CASTNHRGTEAFF.

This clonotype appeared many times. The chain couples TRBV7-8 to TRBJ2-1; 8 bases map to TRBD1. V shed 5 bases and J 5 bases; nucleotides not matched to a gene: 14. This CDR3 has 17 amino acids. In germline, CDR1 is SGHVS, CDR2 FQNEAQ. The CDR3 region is CASSAPRTQGANNEQFF. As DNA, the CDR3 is TGTGCCAGCAGCGCACCCCGGACCCAGGGGGCTAACAATGAGCAGTTCTTC.

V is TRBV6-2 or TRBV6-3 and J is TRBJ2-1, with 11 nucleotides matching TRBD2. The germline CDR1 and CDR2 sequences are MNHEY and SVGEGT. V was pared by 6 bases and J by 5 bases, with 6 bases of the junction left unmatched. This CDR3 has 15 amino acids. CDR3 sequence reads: CASRSASGGHNEQFF. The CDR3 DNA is TGTGCCAGCAGATCAGCTAGCGGGGGGCACAATGAGCAGTTCTTC.

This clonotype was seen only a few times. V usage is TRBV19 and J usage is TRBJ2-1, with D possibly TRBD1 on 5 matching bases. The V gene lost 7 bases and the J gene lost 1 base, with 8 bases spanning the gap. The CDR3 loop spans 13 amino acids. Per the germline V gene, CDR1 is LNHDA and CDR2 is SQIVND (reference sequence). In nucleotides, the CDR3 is TGTGCCAGTAAGTCAGGGTCCTACAATGAGCAGTTCTTC. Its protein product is CASKSGSYNEQFF.

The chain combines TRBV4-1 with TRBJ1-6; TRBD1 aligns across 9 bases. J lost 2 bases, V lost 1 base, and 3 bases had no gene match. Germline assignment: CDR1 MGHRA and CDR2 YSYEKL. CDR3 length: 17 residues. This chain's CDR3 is CASSQADRGPYNSPLHF. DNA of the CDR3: TGCGCCAGCAGCCAAGCGGACAGGGGCCCCTATAATTCACCCCTCCACTTT.

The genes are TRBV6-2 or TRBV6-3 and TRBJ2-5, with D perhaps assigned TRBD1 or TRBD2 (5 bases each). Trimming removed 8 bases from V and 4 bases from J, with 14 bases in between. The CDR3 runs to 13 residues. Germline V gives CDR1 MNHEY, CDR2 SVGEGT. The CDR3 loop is CASGGEVRETQYF. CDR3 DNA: TGTGCCAGCGGGGGAGAGGTTAGAGAGACCCAGTACTTC.

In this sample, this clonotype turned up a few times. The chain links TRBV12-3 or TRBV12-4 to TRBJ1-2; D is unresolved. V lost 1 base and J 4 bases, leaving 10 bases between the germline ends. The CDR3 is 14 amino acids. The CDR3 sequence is CASSLGQPLYGYTF. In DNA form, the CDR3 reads TGTGCCAGCAGTTTAGGGCAGCCACTCTATGGCTACACCTTC.

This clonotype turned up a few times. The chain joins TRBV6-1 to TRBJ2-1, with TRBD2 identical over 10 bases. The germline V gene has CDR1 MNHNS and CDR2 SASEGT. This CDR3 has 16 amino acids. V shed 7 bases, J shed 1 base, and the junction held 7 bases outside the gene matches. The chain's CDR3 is CASKFLAGDSYNEQFF. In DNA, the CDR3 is TGTGCCAGCAAGTTCCTAGCGGGAGATTCCTACAATGAGCAGTTCTTC.

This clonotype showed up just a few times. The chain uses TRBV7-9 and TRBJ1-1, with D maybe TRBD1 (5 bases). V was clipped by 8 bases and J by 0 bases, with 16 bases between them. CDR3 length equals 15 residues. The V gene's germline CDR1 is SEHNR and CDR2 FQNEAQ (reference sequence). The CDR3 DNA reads TGTGCCAGCCATGCGGCAGGGCCCATGAACACTGAAGCTTTCTTT. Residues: CASHAAGPMNTEAFF. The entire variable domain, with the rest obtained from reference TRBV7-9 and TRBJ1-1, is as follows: DTGVSQNPRHKITKRGQNVTFRCDPISEHNRLYWYRQTLGQGPEFLTYFQNEAQLEKSRLLSDRFSAERPKGSFSTLEIQRTEQGDSAMYLCASHAAGPMNTEAFFGQGTRLTVV.

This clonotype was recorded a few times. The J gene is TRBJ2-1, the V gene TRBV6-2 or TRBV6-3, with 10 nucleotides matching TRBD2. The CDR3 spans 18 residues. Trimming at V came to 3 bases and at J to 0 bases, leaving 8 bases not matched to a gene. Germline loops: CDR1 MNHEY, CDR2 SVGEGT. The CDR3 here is CASSYLDPSGGSYNEQFF. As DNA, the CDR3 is TGTGCCAGCAGTTATTTGGATCCTAGCGGGGGCTCCTACAATGAGCAGTTCTTC.

In DNA form, the CDR3 reads TGTGCCAGCAGCTTCGGCAGCAGGATGTCCTACGAGCAGTACTTC. It encodes CASSFGSRMSYEQYF. This chain joins TRBV5-8 and TRBJ2-7; no clear D gene. The CDR3 length is 15 residues. Germline V gene sequence: CDR1 SGHTS, CDR2 YDEGEE. V lost 2 bases, J lost 1 base, and 13 bases lay in between.

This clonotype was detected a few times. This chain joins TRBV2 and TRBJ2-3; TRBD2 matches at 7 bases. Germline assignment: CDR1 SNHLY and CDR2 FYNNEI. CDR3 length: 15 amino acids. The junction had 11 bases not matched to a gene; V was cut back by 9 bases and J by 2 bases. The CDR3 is CASLLALESTDTQYF. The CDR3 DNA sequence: TGTGCCAGTTTACTAGCGTTAGAATCCACAGATACGCAGTATTTT.

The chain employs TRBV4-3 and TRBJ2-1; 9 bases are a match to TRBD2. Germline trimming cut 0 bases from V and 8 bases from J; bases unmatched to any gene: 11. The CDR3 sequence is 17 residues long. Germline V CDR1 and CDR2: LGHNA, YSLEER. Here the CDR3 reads CASSQDSWGTSSYEQFF. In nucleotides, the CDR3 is TGCGCCAGCAGCCAAGATAGTTGGGGGACTAGCTCCTATGAGCAGTTCTTC.

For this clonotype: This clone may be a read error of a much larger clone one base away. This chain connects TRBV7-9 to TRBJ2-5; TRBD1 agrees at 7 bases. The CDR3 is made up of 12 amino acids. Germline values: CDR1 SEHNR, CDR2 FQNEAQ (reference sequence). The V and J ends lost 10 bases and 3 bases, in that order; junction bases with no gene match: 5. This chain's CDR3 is CANRTGEETQYF. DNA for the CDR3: TGTGCCAACAGAACAGGGGAAGAGACCCAGTACTTC.

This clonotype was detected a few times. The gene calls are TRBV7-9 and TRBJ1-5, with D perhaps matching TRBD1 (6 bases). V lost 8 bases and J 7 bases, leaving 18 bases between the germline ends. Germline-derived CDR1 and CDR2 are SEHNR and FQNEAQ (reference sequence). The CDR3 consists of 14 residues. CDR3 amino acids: CASGDGGPRQPQHF. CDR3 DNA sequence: TGTGCCAGCGGAGATGGGGGGCCTAGACAGCCCCAGCATTTT.

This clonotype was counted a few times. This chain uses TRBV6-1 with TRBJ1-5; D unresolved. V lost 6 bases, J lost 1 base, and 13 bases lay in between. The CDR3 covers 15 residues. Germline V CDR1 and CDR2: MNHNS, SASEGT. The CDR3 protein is CASSPLGTSNQPQHF. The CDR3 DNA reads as TGTGCCAGCAGCCCCCTGGGCACGAGCAATCAGCCCCAGCATTTT.

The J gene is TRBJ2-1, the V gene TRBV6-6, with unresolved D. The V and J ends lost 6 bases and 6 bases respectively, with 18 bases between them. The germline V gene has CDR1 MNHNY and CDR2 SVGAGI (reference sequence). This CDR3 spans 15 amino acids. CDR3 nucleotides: TGTGCCAGCAGCTTCACACTCCCGGGCAGCAATGAGCAGTTCTTC. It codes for CASSFTLPGSNEQFF.

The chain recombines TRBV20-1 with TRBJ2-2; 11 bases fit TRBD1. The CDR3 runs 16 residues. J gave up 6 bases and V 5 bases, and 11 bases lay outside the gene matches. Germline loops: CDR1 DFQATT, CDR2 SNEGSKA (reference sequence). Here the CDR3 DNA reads TGCAGTGCTCGCGGCCCGGACAGGGGGCTGGCCGGGGAGCTGTTTTTT. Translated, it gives CSARGPDRGLAGELFF.

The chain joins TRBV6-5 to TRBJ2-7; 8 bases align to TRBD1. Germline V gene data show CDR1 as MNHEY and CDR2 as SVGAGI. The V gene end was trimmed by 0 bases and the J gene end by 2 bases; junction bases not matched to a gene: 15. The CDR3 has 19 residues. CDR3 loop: CASSYSIATGDMRTYEQYV. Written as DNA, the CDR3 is TGTGCCAGCAGTTACTCGATAGCGACAGGGGATATGAGGACCTACGAGCAGTACGTC.

The CDR3 DNA follows: TGTGCCAGCGACCCACGTGGGGGAGGACCGGTAAATGAGCAGTTCTTC. Protein sequence: CASDPRGGGPVNEQFF. This chain links TRBV9 with TRBJ2-1; D is perhaps TRBD2 (6 bases). From germline, CDR1 is SGDLS and CDR2 YYNGEE. The CDR3 runs to 16 residues. Trimming removed 7 bases at V and 7 bases at J, with 24 bases between.

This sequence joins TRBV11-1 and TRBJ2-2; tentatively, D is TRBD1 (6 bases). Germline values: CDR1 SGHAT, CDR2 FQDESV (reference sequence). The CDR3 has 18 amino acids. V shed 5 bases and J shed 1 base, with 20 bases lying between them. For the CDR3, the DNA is TGTGCCAGCAGCACATCAGCACGACAGGCGGTGAACACCGGGGAGCTGTTTTTT. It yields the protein CASSTSARQAVNTGELFF. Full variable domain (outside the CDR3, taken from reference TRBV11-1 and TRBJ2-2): EAEVAQSPRYKITEKSQAVAFWCDPISGHATLYWYRQILGQGPELLVQFQDESVVDDSQLPKDRFSAERLKGVDSTLKIQPAELGDSAMYLCASSTSARQAVNTGELFFGEGSRLTVL.

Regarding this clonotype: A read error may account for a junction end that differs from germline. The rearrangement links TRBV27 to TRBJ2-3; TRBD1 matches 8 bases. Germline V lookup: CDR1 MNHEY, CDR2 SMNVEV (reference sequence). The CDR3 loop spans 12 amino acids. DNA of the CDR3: TGTGCCAGCAGTTTTGGGACAGGACCGATAGATTTT. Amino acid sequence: CASSFGTGPIDF.

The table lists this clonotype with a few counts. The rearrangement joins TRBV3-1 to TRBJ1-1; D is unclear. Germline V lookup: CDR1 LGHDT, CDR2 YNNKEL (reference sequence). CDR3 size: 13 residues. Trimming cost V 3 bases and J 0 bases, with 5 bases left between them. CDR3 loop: CASSHPMNTEAFF. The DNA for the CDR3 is TGTGCCAGCAGCCACCCCATGAACACTGAAGCTTTCTTT.

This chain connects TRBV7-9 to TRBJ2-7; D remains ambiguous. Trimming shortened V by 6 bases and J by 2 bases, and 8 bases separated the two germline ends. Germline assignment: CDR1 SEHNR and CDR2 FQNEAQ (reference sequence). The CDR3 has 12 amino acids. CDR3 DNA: TGTGCCAGCAGTGTCAGTCCCTACGAGCAGTACTTC. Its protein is CASSVSPYEQYF.

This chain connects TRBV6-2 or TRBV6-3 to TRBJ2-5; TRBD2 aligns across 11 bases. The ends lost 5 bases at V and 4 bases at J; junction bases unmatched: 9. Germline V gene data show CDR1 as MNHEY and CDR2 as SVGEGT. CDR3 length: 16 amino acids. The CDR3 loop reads CASSRTLAGVAETQYF. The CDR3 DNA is TGTGCCAGCAGTCGCACACTAGCGGGGGTGGCAGAGACCCAGTACTTC.